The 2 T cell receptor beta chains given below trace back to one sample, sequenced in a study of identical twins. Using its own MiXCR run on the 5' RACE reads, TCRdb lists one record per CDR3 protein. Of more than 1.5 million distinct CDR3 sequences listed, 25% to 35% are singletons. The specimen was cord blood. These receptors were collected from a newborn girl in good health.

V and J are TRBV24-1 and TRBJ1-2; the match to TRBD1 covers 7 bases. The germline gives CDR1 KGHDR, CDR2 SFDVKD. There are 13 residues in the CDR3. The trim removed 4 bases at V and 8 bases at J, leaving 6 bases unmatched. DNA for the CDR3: TGTGCCACCAGTGAGCCCCACAGGGGCGGCTACACCTTC. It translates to CATSEPHRGGYTF.

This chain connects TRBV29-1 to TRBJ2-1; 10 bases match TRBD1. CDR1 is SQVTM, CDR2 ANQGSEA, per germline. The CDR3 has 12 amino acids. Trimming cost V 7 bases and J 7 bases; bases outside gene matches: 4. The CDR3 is CSGGQGKNEQFF. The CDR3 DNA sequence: TGCAGCGGGGGACAGGGGAAGAATGAGCAGTTCTTC.